This entry lists 4 T cell receptor beta chains sequenced from one sample in a study of cytomegalovirus exposure and HLA in healthy donors (dated by TCRdb to 2016 to 2017). Libraries were constructed by the immunoSEQ multiplex PCR assay. For the multiplex PCR, a mixture combining 60 forward primers for TCR Vbeta segments and 13 reverse primers for TCR Jbeta segments was used. TCRdb re-hosts the immuneACCESS table, in-frame sequences only. Its copies lack some clones; in the studies checked, an unresolved V gene accounts for under half of them, and the cause for the rest is not known. A total of about 50,000 clones appear in this sample, 70% to 80% of them only once. The ten largest clones take up around 2.9% of the sample. The material sequenced was PBMCs. The receptors shown here come from a woman aged 35 to 49 in good health and CMV-seropositive.

The chain combines TRBV7-2 with TRBJ2-5; 9 nucleotides align to TRBD2. The germline gives CDR1 SGHTA, CDR2 FQGNSA. The CDR3 contains 18 residues. V lost 1 base and J lost 1; bases outside the gene matches: 10. The CDR3 loop is CASSLGLVAGVSQETQYF. The CDR3 nucleotides read TGTGCCAGCAGCTTAGGGTTGGTAGCGGGGGTCTCCCAAGAGACCCAGTACTTC.

This chain links TRBV25-1 with TRBJ1-1, with TRBD1 matching over 8 bases. Germline V CDR1 and CDR2: MGHDK, SYGVNS. Trimming removed 8 bases from V and 0 bases from J; junction bases left unmatched: 5. This CDR3 has 14 residues. CDR3 sequence (DNA): TGTGCCAGCTGCCGACAGGGGTTGAACACTGAAGCTTTCTTT. Its translation: CASCRQGLNTEAFF.

The chain combines TRBV7-9 with TRBJ1-1; TRBD1 might be the D (5 bases). The germline CDR1 and CDR2 sequences are SEHNR and FQNEAQ (reference sequence). CDR3 length: 14 residues. The V end lost 2 bases, the J end lost 5 bases, and 12 bases lay between the germline ends. CDR3 in DNA: TGTGCCAGCAGCTTAAATAGGGGATCTACTGAAGCTTTCTTT. Protein: CASSLNRGSTEAFF.

The chain has TRBV4-3 and TRBJ2-7; TRBD1 matches at 8 bases. CDR1 is LGHNA, CDR2 YSLEER, per germline. The ends lost 4 bases at V and 2 bases at J; junction bases unmatched: 4. The CDR3 has 14 residues. The CDR3 sequence: CASSPGQGAYEQYF. In DNA form, the CDR3 reads TGCGCCAGCAGCCCCGGACAGGGAGCCTACGAGCAGTACTTC.